This T cell receptor beta chain was recorded in a study of blood T cells in healthy people across ages. Whole-study results and caveats: Greater diversity and more naive CD4+ cells were seen in long-lived donors than in aged donors.

Next came a second PCR, run for about 7 to 11 cycles, which used a sample-barcoded 5' primer along with a J-beta primer mix. Each sample yielded at least 2.5 million CDR3-containing paired-end reads. TCRdb processed the 5' RACE reads anew with MiXCR; each CDR3 protein has one entry. The sample lists 650,000 to 1,000,000 distinct CDR3 sequences; around 34% were seen once. Per the germline V gene, CDR1 is MGHRA and CDR2 is YSYEKL. Trimming cost V 0 bases and J 3 bases; bases outside gene matches: 8. The CDR3 consists of 16 residues. On this clonotype itself: What it binds is not known.

Isolation per sample recovered at least 7 million PBMCs. Sequencing input: blood. This sequence originates from a man younger than 30 in good health. The rearrangement uses TRBV4-1 and TRBJ2-7; 7 bases line up with TRBD1. The CDR3 bases are TGCGCCAGCAGCCAAGATCCGGGACAGCGATACTACGAGCAGTACTTC. Translating it yields CASSQDPGQRYYEQYF.